The clone carrying this T cell receptor beta chain was counted a single time. The sample originates from a study of blood T cell repertoires in COVID-19. The length of the CDR3 is 11 residues. V was clipped by 6 bases and J by 5 bases, with 8 bases between them. Germline lookup yields CDR1 MNHEY and CDR2 SVGAGI. Data came from immunoSEQ multiplex PCR; TCRdb stores just in-frame clones and leaves some out. There are roughly 140,000 clones in the sample; about four fifths occur only once, and 7% to 10% lies in the top ten. The V gene is TRBV6-5, the J gene TRBJ2-7; no clear D. Sequenced material: peripheral blood. The clonotype originates from a human donor with acute or convalescent COVID-19. The donor label of this sample is uncertain. CDR3 DNA: TGTGCCAGCAGGAGCTCTAACGAGCAGTACGTC. The encoded protein is CASRSSNEQYV.